The text below deals with one TCR beta chain. This specimen belongs to a study of cytomegalovirus exposure and HLA in healthy donors. V gave up 0 bases and J gave up 10 bases, with 10 bases separating them. Germline-derived CDR1 and CDR2 are SGHDT and YYEEEE. CDR3 length: 12 residues. 60 Vbeta and 13 Jbeta primers were used in PCR. Using immunoSEQ multiplex PCR, the repertoire was profiled, and TCRdb retains in-frame clones only, with some absent. The table records approximately 300,000 clones, under 90% of them present only once. The chain employs TRBV5-6 and TRBJ1-1; the D is unclear. The specimen was PBMCs. The receptor's source is a girl under 10 years old in good health and CMV-seronegative. The CDR3, as DNA: TGTGCCAGCAGCTTGGGACCAGAGGGAGCTTTCTTT. Amino acid sequence: CASSLGPEGAFF.